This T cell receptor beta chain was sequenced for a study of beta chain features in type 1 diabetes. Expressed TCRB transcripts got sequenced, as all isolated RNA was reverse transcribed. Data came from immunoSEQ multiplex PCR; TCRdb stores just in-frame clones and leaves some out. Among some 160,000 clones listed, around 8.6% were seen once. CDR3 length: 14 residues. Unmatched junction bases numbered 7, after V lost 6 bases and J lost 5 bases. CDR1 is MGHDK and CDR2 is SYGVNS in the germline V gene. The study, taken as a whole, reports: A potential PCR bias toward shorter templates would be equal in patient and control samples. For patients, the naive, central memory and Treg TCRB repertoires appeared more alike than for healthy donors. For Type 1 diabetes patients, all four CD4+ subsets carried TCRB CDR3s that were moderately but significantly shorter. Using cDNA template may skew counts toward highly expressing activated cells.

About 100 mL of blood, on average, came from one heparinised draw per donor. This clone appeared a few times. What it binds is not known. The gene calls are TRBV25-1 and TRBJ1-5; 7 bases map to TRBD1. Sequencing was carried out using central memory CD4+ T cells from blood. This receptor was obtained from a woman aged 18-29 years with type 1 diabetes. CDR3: CASRETGADQPQHF. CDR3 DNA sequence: TGTGCCAGCAGGGAAACAGGGGCCGATCAGCCCCAGCATTTT.